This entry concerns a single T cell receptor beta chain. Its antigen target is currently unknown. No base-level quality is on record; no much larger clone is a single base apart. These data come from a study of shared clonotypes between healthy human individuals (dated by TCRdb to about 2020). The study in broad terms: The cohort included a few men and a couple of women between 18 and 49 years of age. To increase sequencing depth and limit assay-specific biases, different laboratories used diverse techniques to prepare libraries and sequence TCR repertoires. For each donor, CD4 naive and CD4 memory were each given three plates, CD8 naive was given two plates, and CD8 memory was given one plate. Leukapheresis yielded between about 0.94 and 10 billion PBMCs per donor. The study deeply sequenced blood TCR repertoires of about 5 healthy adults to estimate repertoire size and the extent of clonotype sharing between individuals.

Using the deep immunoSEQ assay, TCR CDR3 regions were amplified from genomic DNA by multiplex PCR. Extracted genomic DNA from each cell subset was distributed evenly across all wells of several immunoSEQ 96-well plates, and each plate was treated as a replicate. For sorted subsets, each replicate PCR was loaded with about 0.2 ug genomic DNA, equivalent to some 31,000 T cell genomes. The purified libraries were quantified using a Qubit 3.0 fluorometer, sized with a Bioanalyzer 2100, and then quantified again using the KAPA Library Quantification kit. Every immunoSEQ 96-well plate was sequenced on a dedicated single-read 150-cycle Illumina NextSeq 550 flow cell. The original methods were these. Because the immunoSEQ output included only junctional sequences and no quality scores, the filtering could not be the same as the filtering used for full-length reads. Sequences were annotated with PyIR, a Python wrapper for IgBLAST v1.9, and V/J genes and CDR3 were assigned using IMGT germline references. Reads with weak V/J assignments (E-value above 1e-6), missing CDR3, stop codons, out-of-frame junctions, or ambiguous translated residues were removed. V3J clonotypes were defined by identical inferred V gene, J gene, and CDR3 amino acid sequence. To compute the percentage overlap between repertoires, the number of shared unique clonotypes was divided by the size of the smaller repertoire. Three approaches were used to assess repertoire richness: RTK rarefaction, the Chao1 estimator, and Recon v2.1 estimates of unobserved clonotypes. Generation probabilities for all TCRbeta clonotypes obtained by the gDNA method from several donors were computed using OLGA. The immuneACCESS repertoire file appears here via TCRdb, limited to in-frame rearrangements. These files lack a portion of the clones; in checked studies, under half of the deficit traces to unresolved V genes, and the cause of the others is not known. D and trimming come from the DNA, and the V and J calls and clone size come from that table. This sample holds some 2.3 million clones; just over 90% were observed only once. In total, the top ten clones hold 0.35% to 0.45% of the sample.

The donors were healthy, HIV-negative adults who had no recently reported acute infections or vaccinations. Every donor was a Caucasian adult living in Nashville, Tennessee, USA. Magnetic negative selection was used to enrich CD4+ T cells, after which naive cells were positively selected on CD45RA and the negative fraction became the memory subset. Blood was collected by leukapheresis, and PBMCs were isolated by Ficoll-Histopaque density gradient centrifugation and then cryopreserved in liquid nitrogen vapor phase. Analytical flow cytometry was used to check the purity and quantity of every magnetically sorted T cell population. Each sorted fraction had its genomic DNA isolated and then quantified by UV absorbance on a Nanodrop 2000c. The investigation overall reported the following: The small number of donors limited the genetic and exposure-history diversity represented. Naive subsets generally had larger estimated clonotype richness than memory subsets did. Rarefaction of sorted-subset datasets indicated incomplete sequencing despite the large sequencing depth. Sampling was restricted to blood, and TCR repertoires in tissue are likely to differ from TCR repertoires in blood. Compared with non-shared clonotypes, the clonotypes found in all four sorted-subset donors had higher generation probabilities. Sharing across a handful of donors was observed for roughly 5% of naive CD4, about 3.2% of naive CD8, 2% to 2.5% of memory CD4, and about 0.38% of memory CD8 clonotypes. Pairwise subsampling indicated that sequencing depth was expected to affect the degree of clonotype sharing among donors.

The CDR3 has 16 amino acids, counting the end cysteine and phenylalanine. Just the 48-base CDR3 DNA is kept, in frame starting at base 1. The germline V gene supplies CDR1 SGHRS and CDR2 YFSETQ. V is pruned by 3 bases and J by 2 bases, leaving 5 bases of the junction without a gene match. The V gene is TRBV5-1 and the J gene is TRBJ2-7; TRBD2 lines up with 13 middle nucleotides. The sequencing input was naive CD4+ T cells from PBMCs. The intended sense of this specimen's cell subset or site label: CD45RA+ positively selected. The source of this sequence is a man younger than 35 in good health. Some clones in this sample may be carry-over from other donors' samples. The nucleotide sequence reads TGCGCCAGCAGCTGGACCGGGACTAGCGGGACCTACGAGCAGTACTTC. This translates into CASSWTGTSGTYEQYF.